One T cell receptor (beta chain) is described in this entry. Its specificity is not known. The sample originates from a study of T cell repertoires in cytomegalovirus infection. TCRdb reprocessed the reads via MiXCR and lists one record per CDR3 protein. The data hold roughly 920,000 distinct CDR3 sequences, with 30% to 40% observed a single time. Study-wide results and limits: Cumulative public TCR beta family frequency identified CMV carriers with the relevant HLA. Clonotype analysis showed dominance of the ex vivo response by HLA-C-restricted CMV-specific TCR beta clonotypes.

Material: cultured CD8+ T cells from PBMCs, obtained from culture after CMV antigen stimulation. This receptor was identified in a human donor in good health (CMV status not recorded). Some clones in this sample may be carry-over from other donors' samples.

CDR3 amino acids: CASSFVSLQETQYF. The CDR3 nucleotides read TGTGCCAGCAGCTTCGTCAGTCTACAAGAGACCCAGTACTTC. The chain joins TRBV7-9 to TRBJ2-5; D not certain. Trimming removed 3 bases at V and 2 bases at J, with 10 bases between. The V gene's germline CDR1 is SEHNR and CDR2 FQNEAQ (reference sequence). The CDR3 runs to 14 residues.